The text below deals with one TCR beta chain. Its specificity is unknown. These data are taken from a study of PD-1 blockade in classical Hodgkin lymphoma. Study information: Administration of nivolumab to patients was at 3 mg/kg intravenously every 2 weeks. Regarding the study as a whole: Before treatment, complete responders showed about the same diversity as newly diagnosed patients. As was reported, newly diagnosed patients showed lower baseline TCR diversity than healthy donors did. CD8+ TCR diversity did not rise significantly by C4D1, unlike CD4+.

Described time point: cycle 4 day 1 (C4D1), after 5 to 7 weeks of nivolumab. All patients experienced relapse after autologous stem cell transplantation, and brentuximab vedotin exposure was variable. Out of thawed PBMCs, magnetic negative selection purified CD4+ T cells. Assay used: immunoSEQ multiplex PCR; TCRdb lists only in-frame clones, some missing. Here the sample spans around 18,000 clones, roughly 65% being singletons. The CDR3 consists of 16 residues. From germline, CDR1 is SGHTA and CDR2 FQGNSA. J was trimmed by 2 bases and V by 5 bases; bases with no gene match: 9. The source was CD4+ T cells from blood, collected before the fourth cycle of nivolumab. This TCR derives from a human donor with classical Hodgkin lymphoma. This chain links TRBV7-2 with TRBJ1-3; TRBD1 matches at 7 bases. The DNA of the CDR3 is TGTGCCAGCAGCACCCGGGGCACAGGGGCTGGAAACACCATATATTTT. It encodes CASSTRGTGAGNTIYF.